The next 3 T cell receptor beta chains were all read from a single sample in a study of cytomegalovirus exposure and HLA in healthy donors. PCR primers comprised 60 Vbeta and 13 Jbeta primers. The assay was immunoSEQ multiplex PCR, and TCRdb's table has in-frame clones only and misses some. In the table there are around 140,000 clones, around 78% of which are singletons. The sequenced sample was PBMCs. The receptors here all came from a woman aged 18-29 years in good health and CMV-seropositive.

The chain employs TRBV15 and TRBJ2-5; the match to TRBD1 covers 8 bases. The length of the CDR3 is 16 residues. V gave up 3 bases and J gave up 2 bases; unmatched junction bases: 8. The germline V gene encodes CDR1 LNHNV and CDR2 YYDKDF (reference sequence). This chain's CDR3 is CATSSSSGTGQETQYF. Here the CDR3 DNA reads TGTGCCACCAGCAGTTCTTCCGGGACAGGACAAGAGACCCAGTACTTC.

The V and J genes are TRBV28 and TRBJ2-5; 7 bases are shared with TRBD1. V lost 5 bases, J lost 5 bases, and 5 bases stayed unmatched. In germline, CDR1 is MDHEN, CDR2 SYDVKM. This CDR3 comprises 13 residues. CDR3 amino acids: CASSRTTGETQYF. For the CDR3, the DNA is TGTGCCAGCAGTCGAACGACAGGGGAGACCCAGTACTTC.

This rearrangement joins TRBV10-3 to TRBJ2-5; TRBD2 aligns across 10 bases. The DNA end is more similar to TRBJ2-7, so the J call may be wrong. Germline CDR1 ENHRY, CDR2 SYGVKD. The CDR3 extends over 14 amino acids. DNA for the CDR3: TGTGCCACATCGACAAGGACTAGCGGAGACGAGCAGTACTTC. Protein: CATSTRTSGDEQYF.